This entry concerns a single TCR beta chain. Its antigen is still unknown. MiXCR, run by TCRdb on the 5' RACE reads, gives a single entry per CDR3 protein. The sample records under 850,000 distinct CDR3 sequences, around a fifth being singletons. The data originate from a study of CD8 T cells in ankylosing spondylitis. Study outcomes and limitations: A motif in TCR beta, a set of under ten highly homologous variants, appeared characteristic of ankylosing spondylitis blood. Clones linked to disease, bearing a CD8+ phenotype, were relatively rare in peripheral blood.

The length of the CDR3 is 14 residues. The V gene lost 6 bases and the J gene lost 0 bases, with 15 bases spanning the gap. Germline lookup yields CDR1 DFQATT and CDR2 SNEGSKA (reference sequence). This chain links TRBV20-1 with TRBJ2-7; perhaps D is TRBD1 or TRBD2 (5 bases each). Source material: blood, either unsorted or a sorted T cell fraction (not recorded which). This TCR came from a male donor with ankylosing spondylitis. The CDR3 DNA follows: TGCAGTGCCTTCGGGGCGGGCTTCTCCTACGAGCAGTACTTC. Encoded protein: CSAFGAGFSYEQYF.